The clone carrying this T cell receptor (beta chain) was observed a few times. Source study methods: Reference gene primer amplification gave estimated nucleated cell counts. Clones were read by immunoSEQ multiplex PCR, and TCRdb kept only the in-frame ones, dropping some. V, J and clone size reflect that table, while D and trimming were determined from the DNA. Among more than 150,000 clones, about 82% were seen once, and the ten largest hold 5.5% to 8%. This record belongs to a study of blood T cell repertoires in COVID-19. Study information: Both acute and convalescent COVID-19 samples were obtained from the United States, Italy and Spain.

The CDR3 contains 13 residues. Germline V CDR1 and CDR2: SNHLY, FYNNEI. V lost 7 bases to trimming and J lost 9 bases; unmatched junction nucleotides: 5. This chain connects TRBV2 to TRBJ1-6; 8 bases agree with TRBD1. The sample was peripheral blood. The clonotype was recovered from a man aged 50 or older with active or convalescent COVID-19. The CDR3 DNA sequence: TGTGCCAGCATAAGGACAGGGATTTCACCCCTCCACTTT. It codes for CASIRTGISPLHF.